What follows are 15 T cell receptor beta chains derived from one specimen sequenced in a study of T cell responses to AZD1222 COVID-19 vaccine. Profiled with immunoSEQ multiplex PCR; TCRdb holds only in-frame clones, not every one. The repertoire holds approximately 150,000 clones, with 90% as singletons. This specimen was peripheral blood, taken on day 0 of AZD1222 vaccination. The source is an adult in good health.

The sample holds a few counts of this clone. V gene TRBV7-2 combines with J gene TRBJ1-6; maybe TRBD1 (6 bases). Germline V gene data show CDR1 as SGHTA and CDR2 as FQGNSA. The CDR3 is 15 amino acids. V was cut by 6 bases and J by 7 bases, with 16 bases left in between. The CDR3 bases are TGTGCCAGCAGTTTGTACAGGGACCCAAATTCACCCCTCCACTTT. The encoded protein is CASSLYRDPNSPLHF. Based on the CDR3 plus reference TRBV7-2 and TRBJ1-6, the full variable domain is GAGVSQSPSNKVTEKGKDVELRCDPISGHTALYWYRQSLGQGLEFLIYFQGNSAPDKSGLPSDRFSAERTGGSVSTLTIQRTQQEDSAVYLCASSLYRDPNSPLHFGNGTRLTVT.

CDR3 nucleotides: TGTGCCATCAGTGAGTCGAGTGGACGGAATATCTATGGCTACACCTTC. This translates into CAISESSGRNIYGYTF. The V gene is TRBV10-3, the J gene TRBJ1-2, with D hard to call. V lost 0 bases to trimming and J lost 4 bases, with 15 bases between them. Germline assignment: CDR1 ENHRY and CDR2 SYGVKD. The CDR3 length is 16 residues.

CDR3 sequence: CASTPGAWTEAFF. The CDR3 DNA follows: TGTGCCAGCACACCCGGGGCCTGGACTGAAGCTTTCTTT. The chain is built from TRBV6-5 and TRBJ1-1; D is perhaps TRBD1 (5 bases). Trimming removed 7 bases from V and 5 bases from J, with 14 bases in between. The CDR3 covers 13 residues. Per germline, CDR1 MNHEY and CDR2 SVGAGI.

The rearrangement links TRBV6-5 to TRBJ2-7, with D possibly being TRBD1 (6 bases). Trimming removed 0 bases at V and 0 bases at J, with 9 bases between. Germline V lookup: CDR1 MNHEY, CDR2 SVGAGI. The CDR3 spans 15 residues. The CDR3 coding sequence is TGTGCCAGCAGTTACTCAGCAGGGGCCTCCTACGAGCAGTACTTC. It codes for CASSYSAGASYEQYF.

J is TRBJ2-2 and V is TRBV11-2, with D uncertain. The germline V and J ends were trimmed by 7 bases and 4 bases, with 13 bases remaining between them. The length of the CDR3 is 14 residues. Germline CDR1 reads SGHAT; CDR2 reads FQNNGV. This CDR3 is CASNLLGSTGELFF. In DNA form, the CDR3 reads TGTGCCAGCAACCTCCTTGGTAGCACCGGGGAGCTGTTTTTT.

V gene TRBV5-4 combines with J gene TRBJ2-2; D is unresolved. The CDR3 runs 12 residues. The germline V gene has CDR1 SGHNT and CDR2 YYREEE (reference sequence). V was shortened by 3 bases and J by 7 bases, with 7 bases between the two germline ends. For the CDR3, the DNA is TGTGCCAGCAGCTGGCAGAACGGGGAGCTGTTTTTT. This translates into CASSWQNGELFF. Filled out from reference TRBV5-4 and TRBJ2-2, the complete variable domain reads ETGVTQSPTHLIKTRGQQVTLRCSSQSGHNTVSWYQQALGQGPQFIFQYYREEENGRGNFPPRFSGLQFPNYSSELNVNALELDDSALYLCASSWQNGELFFGEGSRLTVL.

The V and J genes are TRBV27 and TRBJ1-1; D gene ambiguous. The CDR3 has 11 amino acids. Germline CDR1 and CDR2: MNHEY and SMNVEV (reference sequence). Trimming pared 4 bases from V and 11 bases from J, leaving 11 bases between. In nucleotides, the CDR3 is TGTGCCAGCAGTTCAGCCGGGTGGGCTTTCTTT. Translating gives CASSSAGWAFF.

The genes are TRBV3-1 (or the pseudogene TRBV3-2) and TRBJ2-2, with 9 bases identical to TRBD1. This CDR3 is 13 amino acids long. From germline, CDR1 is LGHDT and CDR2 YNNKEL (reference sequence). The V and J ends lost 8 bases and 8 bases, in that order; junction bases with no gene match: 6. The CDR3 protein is CASQQGALGELFF. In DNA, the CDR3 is TGTGCCAGCCAACAGGGGGCGTTGGGGGAGCTGTTTTTT.

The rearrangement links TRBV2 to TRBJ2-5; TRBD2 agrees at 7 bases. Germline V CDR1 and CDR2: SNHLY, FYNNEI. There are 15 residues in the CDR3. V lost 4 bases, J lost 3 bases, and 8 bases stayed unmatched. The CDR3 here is CASSVSSGAKETQYF. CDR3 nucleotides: TGTGCCAGCAGTGTGTCCAGCGGGGCCAAAGAGACCCAGTACTTC.

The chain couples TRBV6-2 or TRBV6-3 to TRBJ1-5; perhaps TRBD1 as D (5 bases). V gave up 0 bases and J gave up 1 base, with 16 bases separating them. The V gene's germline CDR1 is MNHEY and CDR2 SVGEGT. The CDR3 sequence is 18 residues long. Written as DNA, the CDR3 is TGTGCCAGCAGTTACTCGGGGAGCGGGAGACAGAGCAATCAGCCCCAGCATTTT. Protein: CASSYSGSGRQSNQPQHF.

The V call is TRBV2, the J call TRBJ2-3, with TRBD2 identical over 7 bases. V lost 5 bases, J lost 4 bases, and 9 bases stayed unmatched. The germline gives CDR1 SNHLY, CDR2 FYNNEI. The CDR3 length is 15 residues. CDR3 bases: TGTGCCAGCAGTCTACCGGGACTACCATCAGATACGCAGTATTTT. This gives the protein CASSLPGLPSDTQYF.

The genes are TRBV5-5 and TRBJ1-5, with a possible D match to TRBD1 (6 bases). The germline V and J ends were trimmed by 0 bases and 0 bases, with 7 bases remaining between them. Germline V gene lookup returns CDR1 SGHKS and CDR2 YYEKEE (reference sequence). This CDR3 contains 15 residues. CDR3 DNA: TGTGCCAGCAGCTTGGAACAGGGTAGCAATCAGCCCCAGCATTTT. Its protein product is CASSLEQGSNQPQHF. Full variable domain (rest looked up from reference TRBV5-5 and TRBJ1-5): DAGVTQSPTHLIKTRGQQVTLRCSPISGHKSVSWYQQVLGQGPQFIFQYYEKEERGRGNFPDRFSARQFPNYSSELNVNALLLGDSALYLCASSLEQGSNQPQHFGDGTRLSIL.

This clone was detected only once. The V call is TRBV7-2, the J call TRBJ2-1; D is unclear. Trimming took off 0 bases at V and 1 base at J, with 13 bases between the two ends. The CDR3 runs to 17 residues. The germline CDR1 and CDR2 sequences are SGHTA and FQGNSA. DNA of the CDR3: TGTGCCAGCAGCTTAGCGATTACCGGGTTATCCTACAATGAGCAGTTCTTC. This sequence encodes CASSLAITGLSYNEQFF.

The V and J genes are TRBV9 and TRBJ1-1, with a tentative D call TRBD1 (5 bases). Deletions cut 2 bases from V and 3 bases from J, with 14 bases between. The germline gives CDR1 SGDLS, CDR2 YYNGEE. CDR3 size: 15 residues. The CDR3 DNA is TGTGCCAGCAGCGTGGGGCCACGGGAGGACACTGAAGCTTTCTTT. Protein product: CASSVGPREDTEAFF.

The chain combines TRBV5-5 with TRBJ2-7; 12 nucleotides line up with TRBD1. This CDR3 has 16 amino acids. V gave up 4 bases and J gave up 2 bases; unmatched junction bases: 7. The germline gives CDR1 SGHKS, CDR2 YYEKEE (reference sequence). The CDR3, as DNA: TGTGCCAGCAGCGGGGGACAGGGGGCGCGGACCTACGAGCAGTACTTC. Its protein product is CASSGGQGARTYEQYF.